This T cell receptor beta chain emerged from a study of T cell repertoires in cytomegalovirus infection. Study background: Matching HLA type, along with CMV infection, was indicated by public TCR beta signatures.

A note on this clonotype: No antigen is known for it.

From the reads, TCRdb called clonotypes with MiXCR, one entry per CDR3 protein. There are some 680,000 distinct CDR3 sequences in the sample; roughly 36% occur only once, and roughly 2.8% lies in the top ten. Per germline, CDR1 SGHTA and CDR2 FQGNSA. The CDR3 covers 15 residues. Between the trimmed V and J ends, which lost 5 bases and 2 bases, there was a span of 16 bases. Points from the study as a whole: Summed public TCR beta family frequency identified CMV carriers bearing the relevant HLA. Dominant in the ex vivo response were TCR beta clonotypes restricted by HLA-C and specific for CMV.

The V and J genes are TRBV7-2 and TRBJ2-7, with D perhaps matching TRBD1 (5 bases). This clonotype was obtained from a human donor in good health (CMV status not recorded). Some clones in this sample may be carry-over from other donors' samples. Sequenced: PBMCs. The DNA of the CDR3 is TGTGCCAGCAGCAAAAGGGTGGGGCCCACCTACGAGCAGTACTTC. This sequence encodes CASSKRVGPTYEQYF.